These 27 T cell receptor beta chains were all obtained from the same sample, sequenced in a study of a mutant IDH1 vaccine in newly diagnosed glioma. Their antigens remain unidentified. TCRdb's copy holds only in-frame clones and misses some; the assay was immunoSEQ multiplex PCR. This sample has tens of thousands of clones, with around 77% found just once. Time point specified: week 11, during vaccination. All doses held 300 ug of mutant IDH1 20-mer peptide, with topical imiquimod. Sequenced here: PBMCs, sampled from a glioma patient whose treatment included an IDH1 peptide vaccine. Every receptor here comes from a woman under 30 with glioma.

The chain combines TRBV6-1 with TRBJ2-3; weak D call: TRBD2 (5 bases). In germline, CDR1 is MNHNS, CDR2 SASEGT. There are 13 residues in the CDR3. V lost 6 bases and J lost 2, with 9 bases in between. Here the CDR3 reads CASRDWDTDTQYF. Written as DNA, the CDR3 is TGTGCCAGCAGGGACTGGGACACAGATACGCAGTATTTT.

This clone has only a few counts. This rearrangement joins TRBV7-8 to TRBJ1-6; D ambiguous. The CDR3 length is 17 residues. The germline gives CDR1 SGHVS, CDR2 FQNEAQ. V lost 0 bases to trimming and J lost 3 bases, with 12 bases between them. Written as DNA, the CDR3 is TGTGCCAGCAGCTTAGCGCGGCTGGGGATCTATAATTCACCCCTCCACTTT. Protein: CASSLARLGIYNSPLHF.

This clone has only a few counts. The V and J genes are TRBV10-3 and TRBJ2-1, with TRBD1 matching over 7 bases. Germline CDR1 is ENHRY and CDR2 is SYGVKD. The CDR3 consists of 14 residues. The V and J ends lost 6 bases and 5 bases, in that order; junction bases with no gene match: 7. This CDR3 reads CAIRDRESNNEQFF. In DNA form, the CDR3 reads TGTGCCATCAGAGACAGGGAATCGAACAATGAGCAGTTCTTC.

The chain is built from TRBV6-1 and TRBJ1-1, with D perhaps matching TRBD1 (5 bases). Trimming left V 5 bases short and J 6 bases short, with 10 bases between. CDR3 length equals 12 residues. Looked up from germline, CDR1 is MNHNS and CDR2 is SASEGT. The DNA of the CDR3 is TGTGCCAGCAGTTGGGGGGTTGCTGAAGCTTTCTTT. It codes for CASSWGVAEAFF.

The rearrangement links TRBV7-9 to TRBJ1-1, with D unclear. Germline V gives CDR1 SEHNR, CDR2 FQNEAQ (reference sequence). V dropped 5 bases and J dropped 0 bases, with 10 bases sitting between them. The CDR3 extends over 14 amino acids. The CDR3 DNA is TGTGCCAGCAGCCCCGGGAATATGAACACTGAAGCTTTCTTT. It encodes CASSPGNMNTEAFF.

The rearrangement uses TRBV10-3 and TRBJ1-5; tentative D call: TRBD1 (6 bases). The V gene lost 0 bases and the J gene lost 1 base, with 10 bases spanning the gap. Germline V CDR1 and CDR2: ENHRY, SYGVKD. The CDR3 totals 16 residues. CDR3: CAISESSGVSNQPQHF. CDR3 DNA: TGTGCCATCAGTGAGTCGTCAGGGGTCAGCAATCAGCCCCAGCATTTT.

The chain employs TRBV7-9 and TRBJ2-7, with D possibly being TRBD2 (5 bases). V was shortened by 3 bases and J by 0 bases, with 6 bases between the two germline ends. The CDR3 runs to 13 residues. CDR1 is SEHNR, CDR2 FQNEAQ, per germline (reference sequence). The CDR3 sequence: CASSFTSSYEQYF. In DNA form, the CDR3 reads TGTGCCAGCAGCTTCACTAGCTCCTACGAGCAGTACTTC.

The chain employs TRBV29-1 and TRBJ1-1; D is perhaps TRBD1 (6 bases). Germline V CDR1 and CDR2: SQVTM, ANQGSEA. With 4 bases removed from V and 1 base from J, the gap between germline ends came to 10 bases. The CDR3 spans 13 residues. The CDR3 DNA follows: TGCAGCGTTGTCTGGGGGGCGAACACTGAAGCTTTCTTT. This gives the protein CSVVWGANTEAFF.

The V and J genes are TRBV19 and TRBJ1-4; 7 nucleotides agree with TRBD1. V shed 5 bases and J 5 bases; nucleotides not matched to a gene: 11. Germline V lookup: CDR1 LNHDA, CDR2 SQIVND (reference sequence). The CDR3 sequence is 16 residues long. The CDR3 here is CASSAARGQLNEKLFF. In DNA form, the CDR3 reads TGTGCCAGTAGTGCCGCGAGGGGACAGTTAAATGAAAAACTGTTTTTT.

This chain connects TRBV23-1 to TRBJ1-4; unclear D gene. TRBV23-1 is an ORF; its function is uncertain. V was clipped by 8 bases and J by 5 bases, with 15 bases between them. The CDR3 sequence is 14 residues long. The DNA of the CDR3 is TGCGCCAGCGGGTACAAGCACGGGAATGAAAAACTGTTTTTT. It translates to CASGYKHGNEKLFF.

This clone came up once. J is TRBJ2-7 and V is TRBV20-1; D gene unclear. Germline CDR1 and CDR2: DFQATT and SNEGSKA (reference sequence). The CDR3 has 10 residues. The germline V and J ends were trimmed by 6 bases and 5 bases, with 8 bases remaining between them. The CDR3 bases are TGCAGTGCAAGACGGGACGAGCAGTACTTC. As protein: CSARRDEQYF.

The chain employs TRBV6-4 and TRBJ2-1, with 10 bases fitting TRBD2. J lost 4 bases, V lost 0 bases, and 0 bases had no gene match. Germline-derived CDR1 and CDR2 are MRHNA and SNTAGT. This CDR3 has 15 amino acids. The CDR3 nucleotides are TGTGCCAGCAGTGACTCAGCGGGAGGGTACAATGAGCAGTTCTTC. This codes for CASSDSAGGYNEQFF.

A single count supports this clone. The CDR3 region has the DNA TGTGCCAGCAGCCGTTGGGGGGAGACCCAGTACTTC. Amino acid sequence: CASSRWGETQYF. This chain connects TRBV5-4 to TRBJ2-5, with D perhaps matching TRBD1 or TRBD2 (5 bases each). This CDR3 is 12 amino acids long. Per germline, CDR1 SGHNT and CDR2 YYREEE (reference sequence). The ends were cut back, 4 bases at V and 5 bases at J, with 9 bases in the middle.

The V and J genes are TRBV19 and TRBJ1-2; D is uncertain. The V end lost 5 bases, the J end lost 3 bases, and 10 bases lay between the germline ends. The V gene's germline CDR1 is LNHDA and CDR2 SQIVND (reference sequence). The CDR3 contains 13 residues. CDR3 residues: CASSVSTDYGYTF. CDR3 sequence (DNA): TGTGCCAGTAGTGTATCCACAGACTATGGCTACACCTTC.

The gene calls are TRBV19 and TRBJ1-2; 7 nucleotides match TRBD1. The CDR3 has 14 amino acids. Germline V CDR1 and CDR2: LNHDA, SQIVND (reference sequence). The J segment lost 3 bases and the V segment lost 3 bases, leaving 4 bases of the junction unmatched. The CDR3 protein is CASSIKDRHYGYTF. The CDR3 DNA is TGTGCCAGTAGTATCAAGGACAGGCACTATGGCTACACCTTC.

This chain links TRBV19 with TRBJ2-7; possibly TRBD1 for D (6 bases). The germline V gene encodes CDR1 LNHDA and CDR2 SQIVND (reference sequence). The CDR3 has 15 amino acids. Trimming took off 6 bases at V and 3 bases at J, with 18 bases between the two ends. The CDR3 region has the DNA TGTGCCAGTAGCCTATCACAGGGTCCACTCTACGAGCAGTACTTC. Amino acids: CASSLSQGPLYEQYF.

The CDR3 DNA is TGTGCCAGCAGTGAAAACGGCTACTACGAGCAGTACTTC. It specifies CASSENGYYEQYF. The chain recombines TRBV2 with TRBJ2-7; D gene uncertain. CDR1 is SNHLY, CDR2 FYNNEI, per germline. The CDR3 runs to 13 residues. V was pared by 2 bases and J by 3 bases, with 8 bases between.

The J gene is TRBJ2-5, the V gene TRBV5-6; D is undetermined. The CDR3 is 13 residues long. V dropped 4 bases and J dropped 1 base, with 8 bases sitting between them. Germline assignment: CDR1 SGHDT and CDR2 YYEEEE. In nucleotides, the CDR3 is TGTGCCAGCAGCATGTACCTCCAAGAGACCCAGTACTTC. Translated, it gives CASSMYLQETQYF. The variable domain in full, completed from reference TRBV5-6 and TRBJ2-5, reads DAGVTQSPTHLIKTRGQQVTLRCSPKSGHDTVSWYQQALGQGPQFIFQYYEEEERQRGNFPDRFSGHQFPNYSSELNVNALLLGDSALYLCASSMYLQETQYFGPGTRLLVL.

A few counts support this clone. This chain links TRBV5-4 with TRBJ2-7, with D perhaps TRBD2 (6 bases). CDR1 and CDR2 from the germline V gene are SGHNT and YYREEE (reference sequence). The CDR3 length is 14 residues. V lost 3 bases, J lost 1 base, and 11 bases lay in between. CDR3 sequence: CASSSLGGSYEQYF. DNA for the CDR3: TGTGCCAGCAGCTCCTTGGGGGGTTCCTACGAGCAGTACTTC.

The J gene is TRBJ1-6, the V gene TRBV5-1, with 7 bases fitting TRBD1. After removal of 4 bases from V and 9 bases from J, the junction contained 7 bases not matched to a gene. Germline V gene sequence: CDR1 SGHRS, CDR2 YFSETQ. The CDR3 extends over 14 amino acids. CDR3 sequence reads: CASSPTGLSSPLHF. DNA of the CDR3: TGCGCCAGCAGCCCGACAGGGTTGAGTTCACCCCTCCACTTT.

The genes are TRBV4-2 and TRBJ1-1; D not resolved. CDR3 size: 17 residues. The V end was cut by 0 bases, the J end by 4 bases, with 18 bases between. Germline V gene data show CDR1 as LGHNA and CDR2 as YNFKEQ. For the CDR3, the DNA is TGTGCCAGCAGCCAAGATTTCGGCGCGAGTTTGGCCACTGAAGCTTTCTTT. This encodes CASSQDFGASLATEAFF.

This clone was picked up a small number of times. This chain connects TRBV4-2 to TRBJ1-4; maybe TRBD1 (6 bases). Germline V gene sequence: CDR1 LGHNA, CDR2 YNFKEQ. Trimming removed 0 bases from V and 6 bases from J, with 17 bases in between. CDR3 length equals 17 residues. The CDR3 DNA sequence: TGTGCCAGCAGCCAAGATAGAGCGGGGACAACGCATGAAAAACTGTTTTTT. It translates to CASSQDRAGTTHEKLFF.

This rearrangement joins TRBV5-1 to TRBJ2-1, with D possibly being TRBD1 or TRBD2 (6 bases each). Germline V CDR1 and CDR2: SGHRS, YFSETQ. The CDR3 has 15 residues. Trimming cost V 2 bases and J 4 bases, with 13 bases left between them. Written as DNA, the CDR3 is TGCGCCAGCAGCTTTGGAGGGGGGCCATACAATGAGCAGTTCTTC. This encodes CASSFGGGPYNEQFF.

The chain has TRBV19 and TRBJ2-2; 7 nucleotides align to TRBD2. There are 13 residues in the CDR3. Trimming removed 6 bases from V and 5 bases from J; junction bases left unmatched: 3. Per germline, CDR1 LNHDA and CDR2 SQIVND (reference sequence). CDR3 region: CASSPGLTGELFF. CDR3 nucleotide sequence: TGTGCCAGTAGCCCGGGACTAACCGGGGAGCTGTTTTTT.

This clone was seen just once. The J gene is TRBJ2-5, the V gene TRBV7-9; 7 bases align to TRBD1. With 5 bases clipped from V and 2 bases from J, the junction kept 8 bases outside the gene matches. This CDR3 comprises 15 residues. The germline gives CDR1 SEHNR, CDR2 FQNEAQ (reference sequence). CDR3 protein: CASSLRIRGQETQYF. In DNA, the CDR3 is TGTGCCAGCAGCCTTAGAATCAGGGGGCAAGAGACCCAGTACTTC.

The V call is TRBV5-1, the J call TRBJ2-5, with 11 bases lining up with TRBD1. V lost 3 bases to trimming and J lost 5 bases; unmatched junction nucleotides: 9. The CDR3 totals 16 residues. Germline lookup yields CDR1 SGHRS and CDR2 YFSETQ. CDR3 DNA: TGCGCCAGCAGCTCTTCCGGGACAGGGGGTACTGAGACCCAGTACTTC. Amino acid sequence: CASSSSGTGGTETQYF.

The chain is built from TRBV5-8 and TRBJ1-4; TRBD1 is a possible D gene (6 bases). The CDR3 loop spans 17 amino acids. The germline V and J ends were trimmed by 0 bases and 7 bases, with 19 bases remaining between them. CDR1 SGHTS and CDR2 YDEGEE come from the germline V gene. The CDR3 sequence: CASSLAGWGATGEKLFF. The CDR3 DNA reads TGTGCCAGCAGCTTGGCCGGTTGGGGGGCGACGGGTGAAAAACTGTTTTTT. Combining the CDR3 with reference TRBV5-8 and TRBJ1-4 gives the whole variable domain EAGVTQSPTHLIKTRGQQATLRCSPISGHTSVYWYQQALGLGLQFLLWYDEGEERNRGNFPPRFSGRQFPNYSSELNVNALELEDSALYLCASSLAGWGATGEKLFFGSGTQLSVL.